Below are 16 T cell receptor beta chains sequenced from a single sample in a study of T cells in localized non-small cell lung cancer (dated by TCRdb to the early 2020s). The library relied on the immunoSEQ multiplex PCR assay. TCRdb obtained this table from immuneACCESS and retained in-frame rearrangements with V and J assigned. These tables miss some clones; where compared with another copy, unresolved V genes account for less than half of the shortfall, and the remainder is unexplained. In this sample the table shows around 45,000 clones, about 88% of which occur a single time. The ten top clones hold 2.5% of the sample. Here the sequenced sample was PBMCs, taken before any cancer treatment. These TCRs come from a man between 40 and 69 years old with stage II lung adenocarcinoma.

The V and J genes are TRBV5-1 and TRBJ2-6; 7 positions agree with TRBD1. Per germline, CDR1 SGHRS and CDR2 YFSETQ. V was pared by 4 bases and J by 0 bases, with 16 bases of the junction left unmatched. The length of the CDR3 is 20 residues. CDR3: CASSPWTGWDVNSGANVLTF. CDR3 in DNA: TGCGCCAGCAGCCCATGGACAGGCTGGGATGTCAACTCTGGGGCCAACGTCCTGACTTTC.

The rearrangement joins TRBV27 to TRBJ2-3; D remains unclear. The V end was cut by 6 bases, the J end by 4 bases, with 17 bases between. The CDR3 is made up of 15 amino acids. The germline V gene encodes CDR1 MNHEY and CDR2 SMNVEV (reference sequence). The CDR3 is CASSPRVNRADTQYF. Written as DNA, the CDR3 is TGTGCCAGCAGCCCCAGAGTAAATCGGGCAGATACGCAGTATTTT.

The chain couples TRBV28 to TRBJ1-4; D is perhaps TRBD1 (5 bases). The V end lost 5 bases, the J end lost 4 bases, and 14 bases lay between the germline ends. Germline values: CDR1 MDHEN, CDR2 SYDVKM. The CDR3 is made up of 15 amino acids. CDR3 coding DNA: TGTGCCAGCAGTCTCCGGGACGGCCTTAATGAAAAACTGTTTTTT. As protein: CASSLRDGLNEKLFF.

The J gene is TRBJ2-1, the V gene TRBV28; 9 bases line up with TRBD1. After removal of 6 bases from V and 0 bases from J, the junction contained 12 bases not matched to a gene. This CDR3 is built from 18 residues. The germline CDR1 and CDR2 sequences are MDHEN and SYDVKM. CDR3 bases: TGTGCCAGCAGCTCCGGGACAGGGCCTTCGAGCTCCTACAATGAGCAGTTCTTC. Protein sequence: CASSSGTGPSSSYNEQFF.

This chain connects TRBV9 to TRBJ1-6, with TRBD1 matching over 7 bases. This CDR3 is 15 amino acids long. CDR1 and CDR2 from the germline V gene are SGDLS and YYNGEE. Losses at the gene ends were 0 bases for V and 10 bases for J; bases not matched to a gene: 7. This chain's CDR3 is CASSVGAGGSSPLHF. The CDR3 coding sequence is TGTGCCAGCAGCGTAGGAGCAGGGGGGAGCTCACCCCTCCACTTT.

The chain has TRBV6-6 and TRBJ2-3; tentative D call: TRBD2 (5 bases). CDR1 and CDR2 (germline): MNHNY, SVGAGI (reference sequence). This CDR3 region has 15 residues. V was cut by 2 bases and J by 2 bases, with 11 bases left in between. CDR3 in DNA: TGTGCCAGCAGTTACGAGGCCGGACTCACAGATACGCAGTATTTT. As protein: CASSYEAGLTDTQYF.

There are a few counts of this clone. V is TRBV28 and J is TRBJ1-6, with D possibly TRBD1 on 5 matching bases. This CDR3 spans 16 amino acids. The germline CDR1 and CDR2 sequences are MDHEN and SYDVKM. The V end was cut by 5 bases, the J end by 4 bases, with 15 bases between. The CDR3 is CASSQPRDRYNSPLHF. The CDR3 DNA follows: TGTGCCAGCAGTCAACCCCGGGACCGGTATAATTCACCCCTCCACTTT.

With regard to this clone: In the same sample, other DNA sequences code for this CDR3. The gene calls are TRBV7-8 and TRBJ1-1; no reliable D call. From germline, CDR1 is SGHVS and CDR2 FQNEAQ. Trimming left V 1 base short and J 2 bases short, with 8 bases between. The CDR3 extends over 14 amino acids. CDR3: CASSLGTANTEAFF. The CDR3 DNA reads as TGTGCCAGCAGCTTAGGAACAGCCAACACTGAAGCTTTCTTT.

The chain joins TRBV14 to TRBJ1-3; weak D call: TRBD1 (6 bases). V gave up 4 bases and J gave up 1 base, with 20 bases separating them. CDR3 length equals 18 residues. Germline V gene sequence: CDR1 SGHDN, CDR2 FVKESK. CDR3 sequence reads: CASSPWGRGRTSGNTIYF. In nucleotides, the CDR3 is TGTGCCAGCAGCCCATGGGGCAGGGGAAGGACATCTGGAAACACCATATATTTT.

Here the CDR3 DNA reads TGTGCCAGCTCACCACCCAGTAACACCGGGGAGCTGTTTTTT. As protein: CASSPPSNTGELFF. The V and J genes are TRBV18 and TRBJ2-2; D is uncertain. CDR3 length: 14 amino acids. V was shortened by 0 bases and J by 2 bases, with 4 bases between the two germline ends. The germline gives CDR1 KGHSH, CDR2 LQKENI.

This clone was observed once. The J gene is TRBJ2-2, the V gene TRBV7-6; D might be TRBD1 (5 bases). The CDR3 is 15 amino acids. Germline V gene sequence: CDR1 SGHVS, CDR2 FNYEAQ. Deletions cut 5 bases from V and 1 base from J, with 11 bases between. CDR3 bases: TGTGCCAGCAGCACCCGCACAGGGAACACCGGGGAGCTGTTTTTT. Its translation: CASSTRTGNTGELFF. The variable domain in full, with the rest retrieved from reference TRBV7-6 and TRBJ2-2, is GAGVSQSPRYKVTKRGQDVALRCDPISGHVSLYWYRQALGQGPEFLTYFNYEAQQDKSGLPNDRFSAERPEGSISTLTIQRTEQRDSAMYRCASSTRTGNTGELFFGEGSRLTVL.

V gene TRBV19 combines with J gene TRBJ2-1; unclear D gene. Germline CDR1 LNHDA, CDR2 SQIVND (reference sequence). CDR3 size: 11 residues. V was trimmed by 3 bases and J by 5 bases, leaving 2 bases between them. Here the CDR3 reads CASSIDNEQFF. The CDR3 coding sequence is TGTGCCAGTAGTATTGACAATGAGCAGTTCTTC.

The CDR3 loop is CASSFRPGQASDQETQYF. The CDR3 bases are TGTGCCAGCAGCTTCCGACCGGGACAGGCTTCGGACCAAGAGACCCAGTACTTC. The J gene is TRBJ2-5, the V gene TRBV9, with 8 nucleotides matching TRBD1. Germline V gene sequence: CDR1 SGDLS, CDR2 YYNGEE. V was clipped by 4 bases and J by 0 bases; unmatched bases: 14. CDR3 length: 18 amino acids. Full variable domain (missing parts from reference TRBV9 and TRBJ2-5): DSGVTQTPKHLITATGQRVTLRCSPRSGDLSVYWYQQSLDQGLQFLIQYYNGEERAKGNILERFSAQQFPDLHSELNLSSLELGDSALYFCASSFRPGQASDQETQYFGPGTRLLVL.

The rearrangement uses TRBV11-2 and TRBJ2-2; 10 positions match TRBD1. V shed 4 bases, J shed 3 bases, and the junction held 14 bases outside the gene matches. This CDR3 spans 19 amino acids. Germline values: CDR1 SGHAT, CDR2 FQNNGV. The CDR3 region has the DNA TGTGCCAGCAGCTCACTAGACGGGGACAGGGGAACGGACACCGGGGAGCTGTTTTTT. Residues: CASSSLDGDRGTDTGELFF.

V usage is TRBV5-4 and J usage is TRBJ2-2, with D tentatively TRBD2 (6 bases). This CDR3 comprises 15 residues. Trimming pared 6 bases from V and 5 bases from J, leaving 17 bases between. Germline V lookup: CDR1 SGHNT, CDR2 YYREEE (reference sequence). The CDR3, as DNA: TGTGCCAGCACCAGCCGGGACGGGAGAACCGGGGAGCTGTTTTTT. Its protein is CASTSRDGRTGELFF.

In its sample, this clone was seen a few times. The rearrangement links TRBV7-3 to TRBJ2-5; a possible D gene is TRBD1 (5 bases). Between the trimmed V and J ends, which lost 5 bases and 1 base, there was a span of 8 bases. CDR1 SGHTA and CDR2 FQGTGA come from the germline V gene. This CDR3 comprises 13 residues. In DNA form, the CDR3 reads TGTGCCAGCAGCCAGGGCACCCAAGAGACCCAGTACTTC. Translation: CASSQGTQETQYF.